This T cell receptor (beta chain) was sequenced in a study of T-cell reconstitution after alpha-beta-depleted transplantation in children. Construction of the TCRbeta library involved unique molecular identifiers. TCRdb re-analysed the PCR reads in MiXCR, keeping a single row per CDR3 protein. The top ten clones hold 12% to 15% of a sample with around 580,000 distinct CDR3 sequences, 20% to 25% of them seen once. Comments on this clonotype: Its antigen remains unknown.

Points from the study as a whole: Hyperexpanded clones declined; after one year, newly produced T cells mostly supplied diversity. Surviving recipient cells, namely T cells and thymic progenitors, were the source of high day-60 TCRbeta diversity in some patients. It was reported that alpha-beta T cells came from several hundred expanded graft clones (about two months after transplant).

The CDR3 is 12 amino acids. The V end was cut by 5 bases, the J end by 5 bases, with 7 bases between. The germline CDR1 and CDR2 sequences are SGHNT and YENEEA. The J gene is TRBJ2-1, the V gene TRBV11-3, with a possible D match to TRBD2 (5 bases). Material: PBMCs, mostly from graft donor cells, obtained 360 days after TCRalphabeta/CD19-depleted stem cell transplant. The clonotype was recovered from a boy less than two years old who had a stem cell transplant for acute myeloid leukemia, so the T cells may come from the graft donor. DNA of the CDR3: TGTGCCAGCAGCCGGGATCACAATGAGCAGTTCTTC. It specifies CASSRDHNEQFF.